This is a list of T cell receptor beta chains from one sample in a study of blood T cell repertoires in COVID-19. Repertoires were generated with immunoSEQ multiplex PCR, while TCRdb's copy carries only in-frame clones and drops some. This sample carries approximately 60,000 clones, about 86% of them seen once, and the ten largest clones take just under 6.5%. Sequencing was performed on peripheral blood. The receptors were sampled from a human donor in a cohort sampled during active COVID-19. The CDR3 runs from the conserved cysteine through the conserved F or W. Each record gives: D gene, J gene, clone size, V gene, CDR3 protein, CDR3 DNA. A D gene is named only where the DNA matches it firmly. Clone size, where shown, is once, few, many, or a class for clones that have expanded.

>TRBD1|TRBJ2-3|-|TRBV2
CASSTSTGGHTDTQYF
TGTGCCAGCAGTACCTCAACAGGGGGACACACAGATACGCAGTATTTT
>-|TRBJ1-2|-|TRBV6-5
CASSRTENYGYTF
TGTGCCAGCAGTCGGACAGAGAACTATGGCTACACCTTC
>TRBD1|TRBJ1-2|-|TRBV7-2
CASSSSGQSLTGGYTF
TGTGCCAGCAGCTCCTCGGGACAGAGTCTAACGGGTGGCTACACCTTC
>-|TRBJ1-5|-|TRBV21-1
CASSDRGYRVDWENSNQPQHF
TGTGCCAGCAGCGACCGAGGATACAGGGTAGATTGGGAGAATAGCAATCAGCCCCAGCATTTT
>-|TRBJ2-1|-|TRBV19
CASSPGQGLYNEQFF
TGTGCCAGTAGTCCAGGGCAAGGTTTGTACAATGAGCAGTTCTTC
>-|TRBJ2-3|-|TRBV19
CASSMDTGYASTDTQYF
TGTGCCAGTAGTATGGATACAGGGTACGCTAGCACAGATACGCAGTATTTT
>-|TRBJ1-6|-|TRBV2
CASKGGGRGSPLHF
TGTGCCAGCAAGGGGGGGGGCCGGGGTTCACCCCTCCACTTT
>TRBD2|TRBJ2-1|-|TRBV7-9
CASRPSGGNEQFF
TGTGCCAGCAGACCGAGCGGGGGAAATGAGCAGTTCTTC
>TRBD2|TRBJ2-1|-|TRBV6-5
CASSRTSGNNEQFF
TGTGCCAGCAGTCGGACTAGCGGCAACAATGAGCAGTTCTTC
>-|TRBJ1-5|-|TRBV5-8
CASSTGYSNQPQHF
TGTGCCAGCAGCACGGGGTATAGCAATCAGCCCCAGCATTTT
>-|TRBJ2-7|-|TRBV5-1
CASSAEAGVYEQYF
TGCGCCAGCAGCGCAGAAGCAGGGGTCTACGAGCAGTACTTC
>-|TRBJ1-6|-|TRBV5-1
CASSVSSQGSPLHF
TGCGCCAGCAGCGTGTCTTCACAGGGTTCACCCCTCCACTTT
>-|TRBJ1-2|-|TRBV25-1
CASRAAGAAYGYTF
TGTGCCAGCAGGGCGGCAGGGGCCGCCTATGGCTACACCTTC
>-|TRBJ2-1|few|TRBV12-3/TRBV12-4
CASSSRFGEQFF
TGTGCCAGCAGTTCACGGTTCGGTGAGCAGTTCTTC
>TRBD2|TRBJ2-1|-|TRBV18
CASSLSSGRGNEQFF
TGTGCCAGCTCACTATCTAGCGGGAGGGGAAATGAGCAGTTCTTC
>-|TRBJ2-7|-|TRBV18
CASSPTVLPYEQYF
TGTGCCAGCTCTCCCACGGTGTTACCCTACGAGCAGTACTTC
>-|TRBJ1-1|-|TRBV15
CATSRGPRVDTEAFF
TGTGCCACCAGCAGAGGACCCAGGGTGGACACTGAAGCTTTCTTT
>-|TRBJ2-3|few|TRBV5-1
CASSLVELADTQYF
TGCGCCAGCAGCTTGGTTGAGTTAGCAGATACGCAGTATTTT
>-|TRBJ2-2|once|TRBV10-2
CAGSRGDTGELFF
TGCGCCGGATCCCGGGGTGACACCGGGGAGCTGTTTTTT
>TRBD1|TRBJ1-2|few|TRBV5-1
CASSLGVGQATYGYTF
TGCGCCAGCAGCCTTGGCGTAGGACAGGCTACCTATGGCTACACCTTC
>-|TRBJ2-2|-|TRBV13
CASSYNPGGPNPGELFF
TGTGCCAGCAGCTACAACCCCGGGGGGCCAAACCCCGGGGAGCTGTTTTTT
>-|TRBJ2-1|-|TRBV2
CASSEIGGVRYNEQFF
TGTGCCAGCAGTGAAATAGGGGGGGTCCGCTACAATGAGCAGTTCTTC
>-|TRBJ2-7|once|TRBV6-5
CASSQRQAFYEQYF
TGTGCCAGCAGTCAAAGACAGGCGTTCTACGAGCAGTACTTC
>TRBD1|TRBJ2-7|-|TRBV7-2
CASSLSFGQGYEQYF
TGTGCCAGCAGCTTATCTTTCGGACAGGGTTACGAGCAGTACTTC
>TRBD2|TRBJ2-7|-|TRBV5-1
CASSSGLAATYEQYF
TGCGCCAGCAGCTCCGGACTAGCGGCCACCTACGAGCAGTACTTC
>-|TRBJ2-1|-|TRBV11-2
CASSSGREQFF
TGTGCCAGCAGCTCAGGCCGCGAGCAGTTCTTC
>-|TRBJ1-5|-|TRBV5-4
CASSLDDRDQPQHF
TGTGCCAGCAGCTTGGACGACAGAGATCAGCCCCAGCATTTT
>-|TRBJ1-3|once|TRBV19
CASIGFSGNTIYF
TGTGCCAGTATCGGGTTCTCTGGAAACACCATATATTTT
>-|TRBJ2-7|-|TRBV10-3
CAISEGRFEQYF
TGTGCCATCAGTGAGGGCCGTTTCGAGCAGTACTTC
>TRBD2|TRBJ2-1|-|TRBV6-5
CASRRKREGYNEQFF
TGTGCCAGCAGACGGAAGCGGGAGGGATACAATGAGCAGTTCTTC
>-|TRBJ2-1|once|TRBV12-5
CASDRYNEQFF
TGTGCTAGTGACAGGTACAATGAGCAGTTCTTC